This T cell receptor (beta chain) was identified in a study of blood T cell repertoires in COVID-19. Study as a whole: COVID-19 samples collected from the United States, Italy and Spain covered acute and convalescent phases.

Sequencing used immunoSEQ multiplex PCR; TCRdb keeps in-frame clones, though not all of them. Of around 300,000 clones detected, more than 80% appear once; the ten largest clones hold roughly 1.1%. J lost 7 bases, V lost 2 bases, and 6 bases had no gene match. The CDR3 length is 15 residues. In germline, CDR1 is KGHSH, CDR2 LQKENI. Individuals aged roughly 18 to 95 years were recruited from 24 US areas. Cohort 3 donors counted as recovered after two negative PCRs, clearance, or resolved symptoms. The chain recombines TRBV18 with TRBJ1-5, with 9 bases that match TRBD1. This clonotype was obtained from a woman in her twenties or thirties who had recovered from COVID-19. The sample comprised PBMCs or T cells enriched from blood (not recorded which). CDR3 sequence: CASSPGQGLGQPQHF. CDR3 coding DNA: TGTGCCAGCTCACCAGGACAGGGGTTGGGCCAGCCCCAGCATTTT. The whole variable domain, remainder taken from reference TRBV18 and TRBJ1-5, is NAGVMQNPRHLVRRRGQEARLRCSPMKGHSHVYWYRQLPEEGLKFMVYLQKENIIDESGMPKERFSAEFPKEGPSILRIQQVVRGDSAAYFCASSPGQGLGQPQHFGDGTRLSIL.